The entry below describes one T cell receptor beta chain. Its antigen is unidentified. Profiling of TCR beta VDJ combinations and CDR3 sequences used genomic DNA as template. TCRdb independently ran MiXCR on the reads; one entry per CDR3 protein. The table records roughly 170,000 distinct CDR3 sequences, less than 50% of them present only once. The CDR3 is made up of 16 amino acids. Germline loops: CDR1 SGHVS, CDR2 FNYEAQ. With 5 bases removed from V and 5 bases from J, the gap between germline ends came to 18 bases. The data originate from a study of CD8+CD57+ T cells in acquired aplastic anemia. Study-wide background: Sorted CD4+ and CD8+ cells yielded DNA averaging roughly 3.3 ug.

Previously, flow cytometry had revealed CD8+CD57+ cell expansion in the patients chosen for sequencing. Findings and caveats of the study: Patient and control CD8+ Simpson's diversity was not significantly different. In common between the patients and the controls were twenty-nine CD8+ CDR3 sequences.

The specimen sequenced was sorted CD4+, CD8+, or CD8+CD57+ T cells (not recorded which) from PBMCs. The chain links TRBV7-6 to TRBJ2-2, with D perhaps TRBD1 (5 bases). This receptor was identified in a human donor with aplastic anemia. This CDR3 is CASSLRGGQGTGELFF. The CDR3 region has the DNA TGTGCCAGCAGCCTTAGAGGTGGCCAGGGAACCGGGGAGCTGTTTTTT.